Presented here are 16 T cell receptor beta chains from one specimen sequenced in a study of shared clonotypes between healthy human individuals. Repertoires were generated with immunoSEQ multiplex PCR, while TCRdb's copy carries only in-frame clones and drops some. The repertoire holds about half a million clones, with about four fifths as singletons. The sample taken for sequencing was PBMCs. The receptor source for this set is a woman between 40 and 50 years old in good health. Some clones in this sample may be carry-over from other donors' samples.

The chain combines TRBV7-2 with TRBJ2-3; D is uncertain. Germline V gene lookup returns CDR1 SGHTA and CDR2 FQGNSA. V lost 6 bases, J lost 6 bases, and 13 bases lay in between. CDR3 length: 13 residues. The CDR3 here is CASRRTTGDTQYF. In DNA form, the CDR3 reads TGTGCCAGCAGGCGAACCACTGGGGATACGCAGTATTTT.

As DNA, the CDR3 is TGCGCCAGCAGTTACAGGGGGCAATTTGACGAGCAGTACTTC. This translates into CASSYRGQFDEQYF. The V and J genes are TRBV5-1 and TRBJ2-7, with 9 bases fitting TRBD1. V trimming: 5 bases; J trimming: 5 bases; junction bases outside the gene matches: 8. Germline assignment: CDR1 SGHRS and CDR2 YFSETQ. The CDR3 totals 14 residues.

CDR3 protein: CASSLGDRRNTGELFF. CDR3 sequence (DNA): TGTGCCAGCAGCTTAGGCGACAGACGGAACACCGGGGAGCTGTTTTTT. V and J are TRBV5-4 and TRBJ2-2; D may be TRBD1 (5 bases). The V gene's germline CDR1 is SGHNT and CDR2 YYREEE (reference sequence). The CDR3 totals 16 residues. Trimming stripped 2 bases from V and 1 base from J, with 12 bases between. Together with reference TRBV5-4 and TRBJ2-2, the CDR3 gives the full variable domain: ETGVTQSPTHLIKTRGQQVTLRCSSQSGHNTVSWYQQALGQGPQFIFQYYREEENGRGNFPPRFSGLQFPNYSSELNVNALELDDSALYLCASSLGDRRNTGELFFGEGSRLTVL.

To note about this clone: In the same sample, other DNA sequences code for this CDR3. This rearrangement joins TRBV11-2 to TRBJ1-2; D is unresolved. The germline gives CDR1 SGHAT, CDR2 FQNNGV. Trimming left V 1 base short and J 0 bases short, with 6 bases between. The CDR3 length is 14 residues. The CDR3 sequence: CASSLGRSNYGYTF. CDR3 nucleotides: TGTGCCAGCAGCTTAGGGCGTTCTAACTATGGCTACACCTTC.

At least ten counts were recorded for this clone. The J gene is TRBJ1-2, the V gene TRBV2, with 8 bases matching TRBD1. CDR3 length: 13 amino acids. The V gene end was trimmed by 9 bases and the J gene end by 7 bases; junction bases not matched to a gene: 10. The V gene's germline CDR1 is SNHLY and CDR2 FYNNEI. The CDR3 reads CARTGTGSSGYTF. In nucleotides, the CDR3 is TGTGCCAGAACCGGGACAGGAAGTTCTGGCTACACCTTC.

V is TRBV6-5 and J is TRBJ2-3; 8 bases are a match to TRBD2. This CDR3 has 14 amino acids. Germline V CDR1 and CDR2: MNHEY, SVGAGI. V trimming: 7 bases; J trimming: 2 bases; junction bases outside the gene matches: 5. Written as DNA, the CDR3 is TGTGCCAGCAAGACAGCGGGAGCCACAGATACGCAGTATTTT. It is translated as CASKTAGATDTQYF.

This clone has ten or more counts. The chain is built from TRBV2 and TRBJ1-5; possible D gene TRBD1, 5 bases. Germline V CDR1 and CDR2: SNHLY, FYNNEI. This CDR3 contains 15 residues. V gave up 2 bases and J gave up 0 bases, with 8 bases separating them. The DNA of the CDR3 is TGTGCCAGCAGTGAACAGGGCGATAGCAATCAGCCCCAGCATTTT. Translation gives CASSEQGDSNQPQHF. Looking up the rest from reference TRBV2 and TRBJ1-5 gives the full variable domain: EPEVTQTPSHQVTQMGQEVILRCVPISNHLYFYWYRQILGQKVEFLVSFYNNEISEKSEIFDDQFSVERPDGSNFTLKIRSTKLEDSAMYFCASSEQGDSNQPQHFGDGTRLSIL.

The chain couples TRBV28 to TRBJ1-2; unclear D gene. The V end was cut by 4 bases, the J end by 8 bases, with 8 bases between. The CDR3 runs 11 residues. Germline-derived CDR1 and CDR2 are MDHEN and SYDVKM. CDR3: CASSYLKGYTF. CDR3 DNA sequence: TGTGCCAGCAGTTATCTTAAGGGCTACACCTTC.

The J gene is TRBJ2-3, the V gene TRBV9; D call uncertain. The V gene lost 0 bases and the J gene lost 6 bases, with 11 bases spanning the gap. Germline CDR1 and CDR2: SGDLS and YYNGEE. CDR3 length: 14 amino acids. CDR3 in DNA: TGTGCCAGCAGCGTAGAGGTGGCTGGGGATACGCAGTATTTT. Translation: CASSVEVAGDTQYF.

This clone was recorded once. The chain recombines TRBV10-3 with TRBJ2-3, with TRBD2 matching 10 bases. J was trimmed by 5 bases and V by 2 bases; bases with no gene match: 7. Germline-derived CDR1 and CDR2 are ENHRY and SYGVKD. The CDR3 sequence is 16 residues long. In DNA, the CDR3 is TGTGCCATCAGTGAGGCGGGACTAGCGATGGGAGATACGCAGTATTTT. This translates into CAISEAGLAMGDTQYF.

The CDR3, as DNA: TGTGCCAGCTCACGGGGACAGGGCCCCTACGAGCAGTACTTC. This encodes CASSRGQGPYEQYF. The rearrangement links TRBV18 to TRBJ2-7, with 9 positions matching TRBD1. This CDR3 spans 14 amino acids. Looked up from germline, CDR1 is KGHSH and CDR2 is LQKENI. Trimming at V came to 4 bases and at J to 2 bases, leaving 3 bases not matched to a gene.

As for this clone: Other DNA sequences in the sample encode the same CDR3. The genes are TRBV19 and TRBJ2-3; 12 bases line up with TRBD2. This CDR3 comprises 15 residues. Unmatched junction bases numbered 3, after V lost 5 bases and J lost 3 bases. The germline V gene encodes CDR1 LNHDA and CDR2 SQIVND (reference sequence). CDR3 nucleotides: TGTGCCAGTAGTTCGACTAGCGGGAGTACAGATACGCAGTATTTT. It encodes CASSSTSGSTDTQYF.

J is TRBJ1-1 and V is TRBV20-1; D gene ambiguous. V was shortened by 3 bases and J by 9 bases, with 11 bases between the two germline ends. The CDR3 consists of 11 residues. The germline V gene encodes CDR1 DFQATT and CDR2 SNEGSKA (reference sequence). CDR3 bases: TGCAGTGCTAGGTTTCCCCGGCAAGCTTTCTTT. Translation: CSARFPRQAFF.

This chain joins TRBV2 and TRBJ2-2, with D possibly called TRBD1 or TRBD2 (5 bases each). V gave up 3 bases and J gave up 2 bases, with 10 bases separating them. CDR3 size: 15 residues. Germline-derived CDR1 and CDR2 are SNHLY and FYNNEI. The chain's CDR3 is CASSDRDPNTGELFF. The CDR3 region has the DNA TGTGCCAGCAGTGACCGGGACCCAAACACCGGGGAGCTGTTTTTT.

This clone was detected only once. The CDR3 DNA reads as TGTGCCAGCAGCTTAGTCCCAGGAGGGAGAATCTTTAATGAAAAACTGTTTTTT. Protein product: CASSLVPGGRIFNEKLFF. J is TRBJ1-4 and V is TRBV7-9; no firm D call. Germline loops: CDR1 SEHNR, CDR2 FQNEAQ (reference sequence). Trimming stripped 1 base from V and 4 bases from J, with 19 bases between. The CDR3 runs to 18 residues.

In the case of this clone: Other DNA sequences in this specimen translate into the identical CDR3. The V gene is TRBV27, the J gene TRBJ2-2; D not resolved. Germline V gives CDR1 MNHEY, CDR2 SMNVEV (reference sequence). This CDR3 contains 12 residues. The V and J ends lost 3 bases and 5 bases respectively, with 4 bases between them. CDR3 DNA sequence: TGTGCCAGCAGTTTTCGTACCGGGGAGCTGTTTTTT. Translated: CASSFRTGELFF.